This TCR beta chain was documented in a study of regulatory T cells in long-lasting Graves disease. Whole-study context: Graves' disease counted as persistent after over 5 years of antithyroid drugs with positive TSH receptor antibodies.

This clonotype was counted many times. Indicated time point: persistent/refractory GD, antithyroid drugs over 5 years with positive TRAb. Preparation of the TCR library used RNA extracted from PBMCs. Investigators prepared the TCR beta libraries by applying iRepertoire HTBI primers and Arm-PCR of CDR3 regions. Methods used by the authors: Overall, samples carried roughly 60 TRBV and 14 TRBJ segments. TCRdb itself ran the multiplex PCR reads through MiXCR, one entry per CDR3 protein. V and J calls and clone size were set by TCRdb, not the authors. The sample shows 390,000 or so distinct CDR3 sequences, roughly 20% of them seen only once. This material consisted of peripheral blood mononuclear cells (PBMCs), taken when the disease was refractory, from a patient treated with antithyroid drugs. This TCR derives from a woman aged 40 to 50 with Graves disease.

CDR3 DNA sequence: TGCAGTGCCGCTAGCGGGAGGTACGAGCAGTACTTC. The encoded protein is CSAASGRYEQYF. This chain links TRBV20-1 with TRBJ2-7; the match to TRBD2 covers 11 bases. V shed 6 bases and J 4 bases; nucleotides not matched to a gene: 2. This CDR3 has 12 amino acids. Germline V lookup: CDR1 DFQATT, CDR2 SNEGSKA (reference sequence).